This T cell receptor (beta chain) was recovered during a study of cytomegalovirus exposure and HLA in healthy donors. Study-level results: Whilst most TCR sequences proved rare, a subset of public TCRs occurred across many donors. In a later analysis, V- and J-gene trimming of beta chains associated with a DCLRE1C missense variant, replicated independently. Per a later analysis, HLA-associated TCR beta chains showed more clonal expansion than other, equally common TCR beta chains.

Worth noting for this clone: Antigen unknown.

Donors sampled were nominally healthy, though unrecorded immune exposures were likely. With 60 Vbeta and 13 Jbeta primers, the PCR was carried out. Repertoires were generated with immunoSEQ multiplex PCR, while TCRdb's copy carries only in-frame clones and drops some. The sample data list under 200,000 clones. The sequence was collected from a man aged 30-40 years in good health and CMV-seronegative. Sequenced input: PBMCs.

CDR3 in amino acids: CASSLRAGTVNTDTQYF. CDR3 in DNA: TGTGCCAGCAGCTTGAGGGCCGGGACTGTAAACACAGATACGCAGTATTTT. The V and J genes are TRBV11-2 and TRBJ2-3, with D possibly matching TRBD2 (6 bases). Germline CDR1 reads SGHAT; CDR2 reads FQNNGV. The CDR3 sequence is 17 residues long. V lost 3 bases and J 2 bases, leaving 18 bases between the germline ends.